One and the same sample provided the 20 T cell receptor beta chains below, sequenced in a study of radiation and T cells in renal cell carcinoma. Data came from immunoSEQ multiplex PCR; TCRdb stores just in-frame clones and leaves some out. The profile shows tens of thousands of clones, around three quarters of them singletons. Time point reported: blood 2 weeks post-SBRT. Treatment indicated: 15 Gy SBRT to primary tumor, nephrectomy 4 weeks later. The material was blood, obtained from a patient whose treatment included radiotherapy and nephrectomy. These receptors were collected from a woman aged 70 to 79 with renal cell carcinoma.

The CDR3 sequence is CASRSGANVLTF. For the CDR3, the DNA is TGTGCCAGCAGGTCTGGGGCCAACGTCCTGACTTTC. This chain links TRBV14 with TRBJ2-6; D is uncertain. The V end lost 6 bases, the J end lost 1 base, and 1 base lay between the germline ends. In germline, CDR1 is SGHDN, CDR2 FVKESK. The CDR3 consists of 12 residues.

V gene TRBV11-2 combines with J gene TRBJ2-1; TRBD1 agrees at 10 bases. V lost 5 bases, J lost 2 bases, and 3 bases stayed unmatched. The germline V gene encodes CDR1 SGHAT and CDR2 FQNNGV. The CDR3 totals 15 residues. This chain's CDR3 is CASSAGTGAYNEQFF. CDR3 bases: TGTGCCAGCAGCGCCGGGACAGGGGCCTACAATGAGCAGTTCTTC.

This clone occurred a few times. The CDR3 coding sequence is TGCGCCAGCAGCTTGCTGCCAGGGGAACCCTATGGCTACACCTTC. As protein: CASSLLPGEPYGYTF. The chain recombines TRBV5-1 with TRBJ1-2; possible D gene TRBD1, 6 bases. V lost 1 base, J lost 4 bases, and 14 bases lay in between. The CDR3 runs to 15 residues. The germline V gene encodes CDR1 SGHRS and CDR2 YFSETQ.

The J gene is TRBJ2-2, the V gene TRBV14; D call uncertain. Germline-derived CDR1 and CDR2 are SGHDN and FVKESK. The length of the CDR3 is 13 residues. Deletions cut 1 base from V and 6 bases from J, with 6 bases between. The CDR3 loop is CASSQGDSGELFF. The DNA for the CDR3 is TGTGCCAGCAGCCAAGGGGATTCCGGGGAGCTGTTTTTT.

The chain recombines TRBV19 with TRBJ2-3, with 13 bases lining up with TRBD2. The length of the CDR3 is 21 residues. Unmatched junction bases numbered 17, after V lost 0 bases and J lost 5 bases. Looked up from germline, CDR1 is LNHDA and CDR2 is SQIVND (reference sequence). DNA of the CDR3: TGTGCCAGTAGTATAGATGGGACTTCTCCGGGACTAGCGGGGCGGGGAGATACGCAGTATTTT. Translated: CASSIDGTSPGLAGRGDTQYF.

The chain combines TRBV5-4 with TRBJ2-3, with 12 bases fitting TRBD2. Germline V gene data show CDR1 as SGHNT and CDR2 as YYREEE (reference sequence). This CDR3 comprises 20 residues. V shed 3 bases and J 5 bases; nucleotides not matched to a gene: 19. For the CDR3, the DNA is TGTGCCAGCAGCTCCCTCTACCCGGGACTAGCGGGCTCTTGGCGAGATACGCAGTATTTT. It is translated as CASSSLYPGLAGSWRDTQYF.

This chain joins TRBV14 and TRBJ2-3; D is perhaps TRBD2 (6 bases). The CDR3 totals 14 residues. The V end lost 4 bases, the J end lost 4 bases, and 12 bases lay between the germline ends. In germline, CDR1 is SGHDN, CDR2 FVKESK. This CDR3 reads CASSLLTGADTQYF. CDR3 nucleotides: TGTGCCAGCAGCCTCCTCACGGGGGCAGATACGCAGTATTTT.

V is TRBV9 and J is TRBJ2-1; TRBD1 might be the D (6 bases). CDR1 and CDR2 from the germline V gene are SGDLS and YYNGEE. Trimming cost V 3 bases and J 2 bases, with 9 bases left between them. The CDR3 has 14 amino acids. The CDR3 sequence is CASSDRVAYNEQFF. As DNA, the CDR3 is TGTGCCAGCAGCGACAGGGTGGCCTACAATGAGCAGTTCTTC. The full variable domain, its missing parts supplied by reference TRBV9 and TRBJ2-1, is DSGVTQTPKHLITATGQRVTLRCSPRSGDLSVYWYQQSLDQGLQFLIQYYNGEERAKGNILERFSAQQFPDLHSELNLSSLELGDSALYFCASSDRVAYNEQFFGPGTRLTVL.

This clone occurred once. V usage is TRBV6-1 and J usage is TRBJ2-3; the match to TRBD1 covers 10 bases. This CDR3 is built from 15 residues. After removal of 6 bases from V and 2 bases from J, the junction contained 5 bases not matched to a gene. The V gene's germline CDR1 is MNHNS and CDR2 SASEGT. This chain's CDR3 is CASRLGQGSTDTQYF. The CDR3 DNA is TGTGCCAGCAGGCTGGGACAGGGGTCCACAGATACGCAGTATTTT.

The chain is built from TRBV19 and TRBJ2-2, with TRBD2 matching over 15 bases. The CDR3 is made up of 19 amino acids. Germline V gives CDR1 LNHDA, CDR2 SQIVND (reference sequence). The J segment lost 0 bases and the V segment lost 7 bases, leaving 9 bases of the junction unmatched. CDR3 nucleotides: TGTGCCAGTAAGATCCAGTGGACTAGCGGGAGGGCGAACACCGGGGAGCTGTTTTTT. It specifies CASKIQWTSGRANTGELFF.

This clone has only one observation. The chain employs TRBV6-5 and TRBJ1-1; the D is unclear. The CDR3 is 16 residues long. Germline V gives CDR1 MNHEY, CDR2 SVGAGI. V lost 2 bases, J lost 0 bases, and 13 bases lay in between. In DNA, the CDR3 is TGTGCCAGCAGTTACACGGTCTACCCTATGAACACTGAAGCTTTCTTT. It translates to CASSYTVYPMNTEAFF.

The V and J genes are TRBV19 and TRBJ2-2; 9 bases agree with TRBD1. V shed 4 bases and J 0 bases; nucleotides not matched to a gene: 3. The CDR3 is made up of 16 amino acids. Germline V gene sequence: CDR1 LNHDA, CDR2 SQIVND (reference sequence). The CDR3 DNA reads as TGTGCCAGTAGTACGGGGACAGGGTCGAACACCGGGGAGCTGTTTTTT. Translation gives CASSTGTGSNTGELFF.

For the CDR3, the DNA is TGTGCCAGCAGACCCACGGGACAGGGGTTCGGCGAGCAGTACTTC. Translating gives CASRPTGQGFGEQYF. The chain links TRBV2 to TRBJ2-7, with 10 bases matching TRBD1. Germline V gene data show CDR1 as SNHLY and CDR2 as FYNNEI. V shed 6 bases and J 6 bases; nucleotides not matched to a gene: 11. This CDR3 has 15 amino acids.

The chain recombines TRBV7-2 with TRBJ2-3; 12 bases line up with TRBD2. CDR1 is SGHTA, CDR2 FQGNSA, per germline. The junction had 7 bases not matched to a gene; V was cut back by 4 bases and J by 8 bases. The CDR3 runs to 15 residues. The CDR3 reads CASSSPSGGASTQYF. CDR3 coding DNA: TGTGCCAGCAGCTCTCCTAGCGGGGGGGCGAGTACGCAGTATTTT.

V usage is TRBV11-2 and J usage is TRBJ1-4, with TRBD1 matching 7 bases. Germline CDR1 SGHAT, CDR2 FQNNGV. V gave up 4 bases and J gave up 7 bases; unmatched junction bases: 6. The CDR3 has 14 residues. The CDR3 region has the DNA TGTGCCAGCAGCTCAGGGGGTGGGAGTGAAAAACTGTTTTTT. Translation: CASSSGGGSEKLFF.

This chain links TRBV2 with TRBJ1-1, with D maybe TRBD1 (5 bases). The germline CDR1 and CDR2 sequences are SNHLY and FYNNEI. The CDR3 sequence is 13 residues long. With 7 bases removed from V and 0 bases from J, the gap between germline ends came to 9 bases. The CDR3 region is CASIGTVNTEAFF. CDR3 coding DNA: TGTGCCAGCATTGGGACGGTGAACACTGAAGCTTTCTTT. Complete variable domain (other parts from reference TRBV2 and TRBJ1-1): EPEVTQTPSHQVTQMGQEVILRCVPISNHLYFYWYRQILGQKVEFLVSFYNNEISEKSEIFDDQFSVERPDGSNFTLKIRSTKLEDSAMYFCASIGTVNTEAFFGQGTRLTVV.

This chain connects TRBV7-9 to TRBJ1-1; 8 positions match TRBD1. Germline V CDR1 and CDR2: SEHNR, FQNEAQ (reference sequence). The CDR3 length is 18 residues. Unmatched junction bases numbered 16, after V lost 6 bases and J lost 1 base. In nucleotides, the CDR3 is TGTGCCAGCAGTTTCCCTGGTGCAGGGGGCAAGAAGAACACTGAAGCTTTCTTT. The encoded protein is CASSFPGAGGKKNTEAFF.

The genes are TRBV7-9 and TRBJ2-7, with 12 bases identical to TRBD2. The CDR3 has 15 residues. Trimming cost V 5 bases and J 4 bases; bases outside gene matches: 6. Germline values: CDR1 SEHNR, CDR2 FQNEAQ (reference sequence). The CDR3 spells CASSARLAGAYEQYF. The CDR3 nucleotides are TGTGCCAGCAGCGCCCGACTAGCGGGAGCATACGAGCAGTACTTC.

V gene TRBV2 combines with J gene TRBJ2-5; D unclear. The CDR3 length is 11 residues. Per the germline V gene, CDR1 is SNHLY and CDR2 is FYNNEI. V was trimmed by 7 bases and J by 4 bases, leaving 7 bases between them. CDR3 loop: CASKEGETQYF. The CDR3 DNA is TGTGCCAGCAAGGAAGGAGAGACCCAGTACTTC.

The rearrangement joins TRBV7-2 to TRBJ1-5; no clear D gene. The CDR3 spans 13 residues. Germline V gene data show CDR1 as SGHTA and CDR2 as FQGNSA. V lost 4 bases and J lost 4, with 8 bases in between. The CDR3 region is CASSSDVNQPQHF. DNA for the CDR3: TGTGCCAGCAGCTCGGACGTTAATCAGCCCCAGCATTTT.